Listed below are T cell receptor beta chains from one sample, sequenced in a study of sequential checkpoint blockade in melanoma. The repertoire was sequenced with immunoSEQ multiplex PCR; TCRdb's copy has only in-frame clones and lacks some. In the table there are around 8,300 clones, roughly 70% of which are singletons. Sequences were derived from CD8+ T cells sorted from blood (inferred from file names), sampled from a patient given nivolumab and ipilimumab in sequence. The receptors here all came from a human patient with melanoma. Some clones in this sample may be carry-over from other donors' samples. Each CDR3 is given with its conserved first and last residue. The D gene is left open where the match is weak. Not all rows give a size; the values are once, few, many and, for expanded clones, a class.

TGTGCCAGCAGCCCGGGGTACGGCTCCTACGAGCAGTACTTC CASSPGYGSYEQYF . . TRBJ2-7 TRBV7-9
TGTGCCAGCAGCTCACAGGGATTCGAGCAGTACTTC CASSSQGFEQYF . many TRBJ2-7 TRBV7-9
TGTGCCACCAGCCACAGGGGTGGCAATCAGCCCCAGCATTTT CATSHRGGNQPQHF TRBD1 few TRBJ1-5 TRBV15
TGTGCCAGCAGCCACGGGACAGGCAATCAGCCCCAGCATTTT CASSHGTGNQPQHF TRBD1 . TRBJ1-5 TRBV4-2
TGTGCCAGCAGCCCCGGGACAGGATTCAACTATGGCTACACCTTC CASSPGTGFNYGYTF TRBD1 few TRBJ1-2 TRBV4-2
TGCGCCAGCAGCCAAGAGCGGGTCCGTCATTCACCCCTCCACTTT CASSQERVRHSPLHF . few TRBJ1-6 TRBV4-1
TGTGCCTGGACCATCCCCCACGACAGGGAAGGGACTGGAAACACCATATATTTT CAWTIPHDREGTGNTIYF TRBD1 . TRBJ1-3 TRBV30
TGTGCCAGCAGCGGACAAATAGCCACGGATCAGCCCCAGCATTTT CASSGQIATDQPQHF . few TRBJ1-5 TRBV28
TGTGCCAGCAGCCCGCCGACAGGGTCCACTAATGAAAAACTGTTTTTT CASSPPTGSTNEKLFF TRBD1 . TRBJ1-4 TRBV7-9
TGCGCCAGCAGCTTGACAGGGGGCGTTCAAGAGACCCAGTACTTC CASSLTGGVQETQYF TRBD1 . TRBJ2-5 TRBV5-1
TGTGCCAGCAGTACCCTTGGATTGGAGCGCAGATATGGCTACACCTTC CASSTLGLERRYGYTF . . TRBJ1-2 TRBV6-6
TGTGCCAGCAGCGTAGGGGCAGGGGGCGGCTATGGCTACACCTTC CASSVGAGGGYGYTF TRBD1 . TRBJ1-2 TRBV9
TGTGCCAGTAGTATAGAAGGCCGGAGCCGCACTGAAGCTTTCTTT CASSIEGRSRTEAFF . once TRBJ1-1 TRBV19
TGTGCCAGCAAAGGACAGGGGGCGGACAATCAGCCCCAGCATTTT CASKGQGADNQPQHF . . TRBJ1-5 TRBV21-1
TGCGCCAGCAGCCGAAGCGGACAGGCAACCTATAATTCACCCCTCCACTTT CASSRSGQATYNSPLHF TRBD1 . TRBJ1-6 TRBV4-3
TGTGCCAGCAGTTTATCGGTAGGGAGCGTCCACGAGCAGTACTTC CASSLSVGSVHEQYF . . TRBJ2-7 TRBV27
TGTGCCAGCAGCGTCGGGACAGCCTCTGGAAACACCATATATTTT CASSVGTASGNTIYF TRBD1 . TRBJ1-3 TRBV5-6
TGTGCCAGCAGCCAAGGGTTGGAGGGTTTTGGCTACACCTTC CASSQGLEGFGYTF . few TRBJ1-2 TRBV5-8
TGCGCCAGCAGCCCGCGAGTAGCGGGGGACCACTACGAGCAGTACTTC CASSPRVAGDHYEQYF TRBD2 . TRBJ2-7 TRBV5-1
TGTGCCAGTAGTATCGGGGGAAAGCCCCAGCATTTT CASSIGGKPQHF . . TRBJ1-5 TRBV19
TGCGCCAGCAGCCAAAAGAGTGGGCCCCAGCATTTT CASSQKSGPQHF . once TRBJ1-5 TRBV4-1
TGTGCCAGCAGCTCCCGGACACCCCCGGAGACCCAGTACTTC CASSSRTPPETQYF . . TRBJ2-5 TRBV7-7
TGCGCCAGCAGCCCGGCGGGGGGCAGCTATGGCTACACCTTC CASSPAGGSYGYTF . . TRBJ1-2 TRBV5-1
TGTGCCAGCAGCCAAGGGACAGGGGGCCCAAGCAATCAGCCCCAGCATTTT CASSQGTGGPSNQPQHF TRBD1 . TRBJ1-5 TRBV4-2
TGTGCCAGCAGCTTAGATGGGACTAGCGGGGGACCCGGGGAAGATACGCAGTATTTT CASSLDGTSGGPGEDTQYF TRBD2 . TRBJ2-3 TRBV11-2
TGTGCCAGCAGCTTCGACAGGGGGCGGGTGTATGGCTACACCTTC CASSFDRGRVYGYTF TRBD1 . TRBJ1-2 TRBV7-9
TGTGCCAGCATCCCGACAGGTTCCATCACTGAAGCTTTCTTT CASIPTGSITEAFF . . TRBJ1-1 TRBV7-9
TGTGCCAGCAGCGCCCCCCGCGGACAGAATTCACCCCTCCACTTT CASSAPRGQNSPLHF . few TRBJ1-6 TRBV7-9
TGTGCCAGCAGTGCGGGTAGGGGCGCTGAAGCTTTCTTT CASSAGRGAEAFF . . TRBJ1-1 TRBV2
TGTGCCAGCAGCATCTTCACTGAAGCTTTCTTT CASSIFTEAFF . . TRBJ1-1 TRBV7-9
TGTGCCAGCAGTTTACAGGGTTACTTCCAAAAACTGTTTTTT CASSLQGYFQKLFF . . TRBJ1-4 TRBV28
TGTGCCAGCACCAATACAGCAGGCAATGAGCAGTTCTTC CASTNTAGNEQFF . . TRBJ2-1 TRBV9
TGTGCCAGCAGTTTTCGAGGGGGCGTTGATGAAAAACTGTTTTTT CASSFRGGVDEKLFF TRBD1 . TRBJ1-4 TRBV6-1
TGTGCCAGCAGCGCACAGGGGGCTGGGGCCAACGTCCTGACTTTC CASSAQGAGANVLTF TRBD1 few TRBJ2-6 TRBV9
TGTGCCAGCAGCAACGGACTAGCGGGGGGAGATACGCAGTATTTT CASSNGLAGGDTQYF . . TRBJ2-3 TRBV21-1